The source of this T cell receptor beta chain is a study of blood T cell repertoires in COVID-19. In the study overall: The study drew acute and convalescent COVID-19 samples from the United States, Italy and Spain. Nucleic acid was either cDNA or gDNA, and it came from T cells, B-cell-depleted T cells, or PBMCs.

Study processing details: Nucleated cell number was recorded as an estimate derived from reference gene primer amplification. Sequenced by immunoSEQ multiplex PCR; TCRdb stores in-frame clones only, minus some. Clone size and V and J calls were adopted from that table, with D and trimming inferred from the DNA. The sample consists of under 150,000 clones, roughly 90% of them appearing once. This clone was found a few times. This TCR was sampled from a woman in her 70s who had recovered from COVID-19. The sample taken for sequencing was peripheral blood.

The CDR3 spells CASSLSGDGYTF. As DNA, the CDR3 is TGTGCCAGCAGTTTATCCGGGGATGGCTACACCTTC. This chain joins TRBV27 and TRBJ1-2; D is undetermined. This CDR3 is 12 amino acids long. The V gene's germline CDR1 is MNHEY and CDR2 SMNVEV (reference sequence). Trimming removed 0 bases from V and 6 bases from J, with 5 bases in between.